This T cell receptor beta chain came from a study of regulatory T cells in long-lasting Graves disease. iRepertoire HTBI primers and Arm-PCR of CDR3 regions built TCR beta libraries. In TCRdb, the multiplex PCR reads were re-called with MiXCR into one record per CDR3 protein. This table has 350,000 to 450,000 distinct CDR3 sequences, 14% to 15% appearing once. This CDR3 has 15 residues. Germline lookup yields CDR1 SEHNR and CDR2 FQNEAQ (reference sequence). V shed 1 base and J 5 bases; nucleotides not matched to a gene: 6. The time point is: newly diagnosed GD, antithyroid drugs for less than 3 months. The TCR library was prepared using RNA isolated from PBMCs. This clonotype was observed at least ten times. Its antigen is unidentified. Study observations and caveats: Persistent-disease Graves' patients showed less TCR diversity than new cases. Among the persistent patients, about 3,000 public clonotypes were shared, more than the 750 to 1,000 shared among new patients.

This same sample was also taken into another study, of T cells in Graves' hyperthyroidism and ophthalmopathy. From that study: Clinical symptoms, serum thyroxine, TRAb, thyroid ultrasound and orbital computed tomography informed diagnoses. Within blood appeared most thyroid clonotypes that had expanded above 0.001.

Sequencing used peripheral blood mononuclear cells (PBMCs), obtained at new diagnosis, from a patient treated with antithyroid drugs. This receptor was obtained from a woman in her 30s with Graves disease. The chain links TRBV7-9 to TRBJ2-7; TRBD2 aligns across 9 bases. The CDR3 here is CASSLGGRGVNEQYF. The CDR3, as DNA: TGTGCCAGCAGCTTAGGCGGGAGGGGAGTCAACGAGCAGTACTTC.